The present TCR beta chain was sequenced within a study of cytomegalovirus exposure and HLA in healthy donors. CDR3 length: 14 residues. CDR1 is SSHAT and CDR2 is FNYEAQ in the germline V gene (reference sequence). As concerns this clone: Its specificity is not known. The junction and the germline gene differ at one end; a read error may be behind it.

Study results and caveats: Later on, an analysis showed TCR association rates differing by HLA locus, with DRB1 the most and HLA-C the fewest. In an earlier analysis, in roughly 580 donors, most V segments appeared productive either ~90% or ~30% of the time.

Primers: 60 Vbeta forward and 13 Jbeta reverse. Measured with immunoSEQ multiplex PCR; TCRdb has only the in-frame clones, and not every one. The repertoire holds more than 85,000 clones, roughly four fifths seen once, with approximately 14% in the top ten. The V gene is TRBV7-7, the J gene TRBJ2-7, with TRBD1 matching 7 bases. The sample consisted of PBMCs. This TCR was recovered from a male donor in good health and CMV-seropositive. The CDR3 reads CASSPGQNSYEQYF. The CDR3 DNA follows: TGTGCTAGCAGCCCGGGACAGAATTCCTACGAGCAGTACTTC. The full variable domain, in which reference TRBV7-7 and TRBJ2-7 provide the parts outside the CDR3, is GAGVSQSPRYKVTKRGQDVTLRCDPISSHATLYWYQQALGQGPEFLTYFNYEAQPDKSGLPSDRFSAERPEGSISTLTIQRTEQRDSAMYRCASSPGQNSYEQYFGPGTRLTVT.